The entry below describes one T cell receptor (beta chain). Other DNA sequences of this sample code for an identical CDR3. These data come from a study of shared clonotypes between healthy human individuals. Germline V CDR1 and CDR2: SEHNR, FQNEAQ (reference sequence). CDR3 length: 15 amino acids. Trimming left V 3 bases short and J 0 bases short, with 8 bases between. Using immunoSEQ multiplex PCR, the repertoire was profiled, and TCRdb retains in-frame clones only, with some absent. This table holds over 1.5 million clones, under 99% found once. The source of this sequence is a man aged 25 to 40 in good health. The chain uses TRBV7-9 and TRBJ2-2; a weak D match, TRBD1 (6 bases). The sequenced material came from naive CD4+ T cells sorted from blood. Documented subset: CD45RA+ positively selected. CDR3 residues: CASSLGQSNTGELFF. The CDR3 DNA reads TGTGCCAGCAGCTTGGGACAATCGAACACCGGGGAGCTGTTTTTT.